A selection of T cell receptor beta chains follows, all from one sample in a study of vaccination effects on CD4 cells after COVID-19. Profiled with immunoSEQ multiplex PCR; TCRdb holds only in-frame clones, not every one. This table has about 45,000 clones, about 68% appearing once. Their antigen targets remain unknown. The material was CD4+ T cells from PBMCs cultured with a peptide pool, obtained before COVID-19 vaccination. The receptors come from a human donor who had a prior SARS-CoV-2 infection. Both conserved end residues are part of each CDR3. The D gene is left open where the match is weak. Size is stated for part of the rows, as once, few or many counts, or as a class when the clone is expanded.

j_gene	abundance	v_gene	d_gene	CDR3aa	CDR3nt
TRBJ1-1	-	TRBV25-1	-	CASSEYSEYTEAFF	TGTGCCAGCAGTGAATATTCGGAGTACACTGAAGCTTTCTTT
TRBJ2-2	few	TRBV19	TRBD2	CASLALAGGNTGELFF	TGTGCCAGTTTGGCCCTAGCGGGGGGCAACACCGGGGAGCTGTTTTTT
TRBJ1-4	once	TRBV7-8	TRBD1	CASSKINLGQGNEKLFF	TGTGCCAGCAGCAAAATAAATCTGGGACAGGGTAATGAAAAACTGTTTTTT
TRBJ1-6	-	TRBV11-2	-	CASSSQVNSPLHF	TGTGCCAGCAGCTCTCAAGTTAATTCACCCCTCCACTTT
TRBJ2-2	-	TRBV6-2/TRBV6-3	TRBD2	CASSYSSLAGAFPFDTGELFF	TGTGCCAGCAGTTACTCGTCTTTAGCGGGAGCATTCCCTTTTGACACCGGGGAGCTGTTTTTT
TRBJ1-5	-	TRBV18	-	CASSPPSVGGQGNQPQHF	TGTGCCAGCTCACCCCCATCGGTTGGGGGGCAGGGGAATCAGCCCCAGCATTTT
TRBJ1-2	-	TRBV19	TRBD1	CASSPQGVIYGYTF	TGTGCCAGTAGTCCCCAGGGGGTCATCTATGGCTACACCTTC
TRBJ1-1	-	TRBV5-4	-	CASSRPREANTEAFF	TGTGCCAGCAGCCGTCCACGGGAGGCGAACACTGAAGCTTTCTTT
TRBJ1-1	-	TRBV18	TRBD1	CASSPGQLNTEAFF	TGTGCCAGCTCACCGGGACAGTTGAACACTGAAGCTTTCTTT
TRBJ2-2	-	TRBV24-1	-	CATSGQMNTGELFF	TGTGCCACCAGTGGTCAGATGAACACCGGGGAGCTGTTTTTT
TRBJ2-7	-	TRBV23-1	-	CASSQSTPPHTYEQYF	TGCGCCAGCAGTCAATCAACCCCCCCCCACACCTACGAGCAGTACTTC
TRBJ2-5	-	TRBV6-2/TRBV6-3	TRBD2	CASSQRLAGGETQYF	TGTGCCAGCAGTCAGAGACTAGCCGGAGGGGAGACCCAGTACTTC
TRBJ2-3	few	TRBV4-1	TRBD1	CASRAPWDRDTQYF	TGCGCCAGCAGGGCCCCTTGGGACAGAGATACGCAGTATTTT
TRBJ1-2	few	TRBV5-1	-	CASSLAPGTSYGYTF	TGCGCCAGCAGCTTGGCCCCCGGGACGTCATATGGCTACACCTTC
TRBJ2-3	-	TRBV27	TRBD2	CASSLIAGDTQYF	TGTGCCAGCAGTTTAATAGCGGGGGATACGCAGTATTTT
TRBJ2-7	-	TRBV7-6	TRBD2	CASSLVPAGGTYEQYF	TGTGCCAGCAGCTTAGTTCCTGCGGGGGGAACCTACGAGCAGTACTTC
TRBJ1-2	-	TRBV19	-	CASSDSRQITNGYTF	TGTGCCAGTTCGGACAGCAGACAGATTACTAATGGCTACACCTTC
TRBJ2-1	-	TRBV5-4	TRBD2	CASSADAGEEQFF	TGTGCCAGCAGCGCCGACGCGGGGGAAGAGCAGTTCTTC
TRBJ2-7	few	TRBV5-4	TRBD2	CASSLAGGQRTEQYF	TGTGCCAGCAGCCTAGCGGGGGGGCAAAGGACCGAGCAGTACTTC
TRBJ2-3	-	TRBV4-1	-	CASSQVAQPSDTQYF	TGCGCCAGCAGCCAAGTGGCTCAGCCTTCAGATACGCAGTATTTT
TRBJ2-3	-	TRBV7-2	-	CASSLEGFSGTDTQYF	TGTGCCAGCAGCTTAGAAGGGTTTTCAGGGACAGATACGCAGTATTTT
TRBJ2-2	-	TRBV7-9	-	CASSLVVPGELFF	TGTGCCAGCAGCTTAGTTGTCCCCGGGGAGCTGTTTTTT
TRBJ1-6	-	TRBV7-9	-	CASSLEGGNSPLHF	TGTGCCAGCAGCTTAGAGGGGGGTAATTCACCCCTCCACTTT
TRBJ2-5	-	TRBV10-3	-	CAINRGDQETQYF	TGTGCCATTAACCGAGGGGACCAAGAGACCCAGTACTTC
TRBJ2-7	-	TRBV6-1	TRBD1	CASSEGWGGQGAREQYF	TGTGCCAGCAGTGAAGGATGGGGGGGACAGGGGGCGCGAGAGCAGTACTTC
TRBJ2-3	-	TRBV4-3	-	CASSLGRSTDTQYF	TGCGCCAGCAGCCTAGGTCGTAGCACAGATACGCAGTATTTT
TRBJ2-3	-	TRBV10-3	TRBD2	CAISAVRPSGGPTDTQYF	TGTGCCATCAGTGCCGTAAGGCCTAGCGGGGGGCCCACAGATACGCAGTATTTT
TRBJ1-1	-	TRBV7-2	-	CASSFSPATEAFF	TGTGCCAGCAGCTTTAGTCCAGCCACTGAAGCTTTCTTT
TRBJ2-3	-	TRBV19	-	CASSRGFTDTQYF	TGTGCCAGTAGTAGAGGGTTCACAGATACGCAGTATTTT
TRBJ1-5	-	TRBV5-5	-	CASSDYNQPQHF	TGTGCCAGCAGCGATTACAATCAGCCCCAGCATTTT
TRBJ2-1	-	TRBV11-2	TRBD2	CASSLVGHSGGGHEQFF	TGTGCCAGCAGCTTAGTGGGGCATAGCGGGGGGGGGCATGAGCAGTTCTTC
TRBJ2-5	-	TRBV29-1	TRBD2	CSGALAGGLGLETQYF	TGCAGCGGAGCGCTAGCGGGGGGGCTCGGTCTAGAGACCCAGTACTTC
TRBJ2-7	few	TRBV6-1	-	CASSDRDRQAATYEQYF	TGTGCCAGCAGTGACCGTGATCGACAGGCCGCGACCTACGAGCAGTACTTC
TRBJ1-2	few	TRBV7-3	-	CASSPGGFFSYGYTF	TGTGCCAGCAGCCCGGGCGGGTTCTTTAGCTATGGCTACACCTTC
TRBJ1-3	-	TRBV6-5	-	CASRGPTNTIYF	TGTGCCAGCAGGGGCCCGACAAACACCATATATTTT
TRBJ2-3	-	TRBV18	-	CASSHNRAPDTQYF	TGTGCCAGCTCACACAACAGGGCGCCAGATACGCAGTATTTT
TRBJ2-1	-	TRBV5-1	TRBD1	CASSLTGVNEQFF	TGCGCCAGCAGCTTAACAGGGGTAAATGAGCAGTTCTTC
TRBJ2-2	-	TRBV12-3/TRBV12-4	TRBD2	CATGGRTGELFF	TGTGCCACCGGGGGGAGAACCGGGGAGCTGTTTTTT
TRBJ2-1	-	TRBV6-1	-	CASSEYRPSYNEQFF	TGTGCCAGCAGTGAATACAGGCCGTCCTACAATGAGCAGTTCTTC
TRBJ2-7	once	TRBV11-3	-	CASSLDMGGDYEQYF	TGTGCCAGCAGCTTAGATATGGGTGGGGACTACGAGCAGTACTTC
TRBJ2-1	few	TRBV11-2	TRBD2	CASSLLSLAPYNEQFF	TGTGCCAGCAGCTTACTCTCACTAGCGCCATACAATGAGCAGTTCTTC
TRBJ1-2	-	TRBV10-3	-	CAISDFGAVNYGYTF	TGTGCCATCAGTGATTTTGGGGCAGTCAACTATGGCTACACCTTC
TRBJ2-2	-	TRBV24-1	-	CATRGWNTGELFF	TGTGCCACCAGGGGGTGGAACACCGGGGAGCTGTTTTTT